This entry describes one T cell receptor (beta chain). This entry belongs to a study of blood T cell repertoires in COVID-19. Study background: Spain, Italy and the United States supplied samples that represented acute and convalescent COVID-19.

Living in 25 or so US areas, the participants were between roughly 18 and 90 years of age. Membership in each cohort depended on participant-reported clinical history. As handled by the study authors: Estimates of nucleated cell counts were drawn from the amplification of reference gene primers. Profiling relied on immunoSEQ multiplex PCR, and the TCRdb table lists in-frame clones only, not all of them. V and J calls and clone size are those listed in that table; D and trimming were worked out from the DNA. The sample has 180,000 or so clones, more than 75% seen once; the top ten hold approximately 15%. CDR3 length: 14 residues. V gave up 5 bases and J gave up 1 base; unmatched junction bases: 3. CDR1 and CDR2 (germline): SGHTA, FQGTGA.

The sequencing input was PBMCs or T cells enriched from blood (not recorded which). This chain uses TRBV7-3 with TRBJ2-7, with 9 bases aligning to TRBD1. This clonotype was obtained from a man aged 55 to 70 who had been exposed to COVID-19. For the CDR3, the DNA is TGTGCCAGCAGCCCGACAGGGGGTTCCTACGAGCAGTACTTC. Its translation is CASSPTGGSYEQYF.